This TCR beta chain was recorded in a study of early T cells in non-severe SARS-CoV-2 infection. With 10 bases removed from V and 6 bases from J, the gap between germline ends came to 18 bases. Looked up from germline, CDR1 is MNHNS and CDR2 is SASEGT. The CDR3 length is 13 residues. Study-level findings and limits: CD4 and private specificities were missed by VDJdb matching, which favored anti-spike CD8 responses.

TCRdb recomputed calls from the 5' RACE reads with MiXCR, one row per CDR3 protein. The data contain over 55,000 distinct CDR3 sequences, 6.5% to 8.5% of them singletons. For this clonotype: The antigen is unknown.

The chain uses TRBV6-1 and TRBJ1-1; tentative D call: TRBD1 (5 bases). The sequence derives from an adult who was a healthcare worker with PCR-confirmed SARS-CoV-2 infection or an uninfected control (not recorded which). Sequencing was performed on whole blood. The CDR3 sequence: CANLTGTFPEAFF. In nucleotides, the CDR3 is TGTGCCAATCTGACCGGGACCTTCCCTGAAGCTTTCTTT.